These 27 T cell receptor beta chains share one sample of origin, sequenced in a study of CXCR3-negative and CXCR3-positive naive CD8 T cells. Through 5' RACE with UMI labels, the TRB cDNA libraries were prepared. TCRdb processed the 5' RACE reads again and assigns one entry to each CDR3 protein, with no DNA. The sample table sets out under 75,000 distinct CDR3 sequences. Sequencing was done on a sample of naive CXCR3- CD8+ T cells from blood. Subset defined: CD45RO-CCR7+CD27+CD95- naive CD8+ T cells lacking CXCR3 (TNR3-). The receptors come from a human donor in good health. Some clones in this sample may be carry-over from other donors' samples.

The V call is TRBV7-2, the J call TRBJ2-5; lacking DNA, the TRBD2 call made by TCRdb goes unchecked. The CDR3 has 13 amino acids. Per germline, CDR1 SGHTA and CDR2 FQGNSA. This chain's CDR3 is CASIRDFQETQYF.

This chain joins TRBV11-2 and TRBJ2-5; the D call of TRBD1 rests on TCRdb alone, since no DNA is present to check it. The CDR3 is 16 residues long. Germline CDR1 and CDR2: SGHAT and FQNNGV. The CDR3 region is CASSLRTGGLGETQYF.

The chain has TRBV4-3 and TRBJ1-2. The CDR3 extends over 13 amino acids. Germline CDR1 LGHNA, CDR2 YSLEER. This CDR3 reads CASSHGVSYGYTF.

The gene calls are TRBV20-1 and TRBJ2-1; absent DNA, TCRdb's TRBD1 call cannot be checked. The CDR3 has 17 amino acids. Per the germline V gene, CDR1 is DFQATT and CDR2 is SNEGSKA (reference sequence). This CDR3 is CSARVRLDPPQSNEQFF.

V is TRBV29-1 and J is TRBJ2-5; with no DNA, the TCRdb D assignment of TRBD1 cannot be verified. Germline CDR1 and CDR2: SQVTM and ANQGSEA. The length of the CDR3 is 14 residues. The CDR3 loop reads CSASGTGGGETQYF.

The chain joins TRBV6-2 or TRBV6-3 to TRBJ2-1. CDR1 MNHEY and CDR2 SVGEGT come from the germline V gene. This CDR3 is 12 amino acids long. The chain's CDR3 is CASSPIYNEQFF.

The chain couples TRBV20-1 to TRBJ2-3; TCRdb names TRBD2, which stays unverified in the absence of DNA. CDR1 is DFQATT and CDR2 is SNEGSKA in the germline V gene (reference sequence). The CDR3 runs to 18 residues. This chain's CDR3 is CSANGLAGYGSDTDTQYF.

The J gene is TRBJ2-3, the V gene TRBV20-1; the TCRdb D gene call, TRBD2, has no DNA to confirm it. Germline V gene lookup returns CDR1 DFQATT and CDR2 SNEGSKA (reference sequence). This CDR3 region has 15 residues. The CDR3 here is CSARKGSGDADTQYF.

The CDR3 region is CATSSPGQGRILGTGELFF. V is TRBV15 and J is TRBJ2-2; TCRdb's D call, TRBD1, is unchecked because there is no DNA. Germline assignment: CDR1 LNHNV and CDR2 YYDKDF (reference sequence). The CDR3 sequence is 19 residues long. Complete variable domain (other parts from reference TRBV15 and TRBJ2-2): DAMVIQNPRYQVTQFGKPVTLSCSQTLNHNVMYWYQQKSSQAPKLLFHYYDKDFNNEADTPDNFQSRRPNTSFCFLDIRSPGLGDTAMYLCATSSPGQGRILGTGELFFGEGSRLTVL.

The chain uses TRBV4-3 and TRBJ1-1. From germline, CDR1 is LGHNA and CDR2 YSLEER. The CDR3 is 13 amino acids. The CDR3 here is CASSQGLVTEAFF.

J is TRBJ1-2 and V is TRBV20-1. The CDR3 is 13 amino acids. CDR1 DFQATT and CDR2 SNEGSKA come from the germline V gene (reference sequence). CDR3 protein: CSAHSGINYGYTF.

The CDR3 spells CASSLVSGGNEQFF. V gene TRBV5-1 combines with J gene TRBJ2-1; the TCRdb D gene call, TRBD1, has no DNA to confirm it. Germline CDR1 SGHRS, CDR2 YFSETQ. The CDR3 has 14 amino acids.

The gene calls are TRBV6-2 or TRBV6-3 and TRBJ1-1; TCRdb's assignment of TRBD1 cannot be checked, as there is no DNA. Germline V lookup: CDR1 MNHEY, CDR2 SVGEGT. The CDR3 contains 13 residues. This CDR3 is CASSRGENTEAFF.

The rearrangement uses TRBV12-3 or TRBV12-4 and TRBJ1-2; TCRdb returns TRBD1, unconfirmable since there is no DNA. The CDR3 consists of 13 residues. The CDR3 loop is CASSLGGLYGYTF.

CDR3 loop: CASAIDGYQPQHF. The chain carries TRBV7-2 and TRBJ1-5. The germline V gene encodes CDR1 SGHTA and CDR2 FQGNSA. The CDR3 extends over 13 amino acids.

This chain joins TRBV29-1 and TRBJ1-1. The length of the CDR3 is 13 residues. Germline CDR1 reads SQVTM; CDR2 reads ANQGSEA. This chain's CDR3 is CAVGQIMNTEAFF.

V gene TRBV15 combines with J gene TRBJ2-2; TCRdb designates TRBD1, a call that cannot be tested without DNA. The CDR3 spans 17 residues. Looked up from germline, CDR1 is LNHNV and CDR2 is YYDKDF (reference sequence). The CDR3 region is CATSRGIQTGAPGELFF.

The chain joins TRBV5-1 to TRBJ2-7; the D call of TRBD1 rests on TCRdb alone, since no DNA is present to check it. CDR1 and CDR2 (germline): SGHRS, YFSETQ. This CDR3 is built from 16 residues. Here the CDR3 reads CASSLGDREEEDEQYF.

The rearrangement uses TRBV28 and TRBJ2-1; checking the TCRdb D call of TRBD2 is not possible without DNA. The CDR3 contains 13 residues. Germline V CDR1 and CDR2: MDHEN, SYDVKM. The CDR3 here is CASSLRRQGGQFF.

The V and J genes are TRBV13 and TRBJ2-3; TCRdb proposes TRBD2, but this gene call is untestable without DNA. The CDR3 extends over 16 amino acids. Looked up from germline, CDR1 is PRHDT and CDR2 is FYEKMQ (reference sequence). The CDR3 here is CASSVAGGPRTDTQYF.

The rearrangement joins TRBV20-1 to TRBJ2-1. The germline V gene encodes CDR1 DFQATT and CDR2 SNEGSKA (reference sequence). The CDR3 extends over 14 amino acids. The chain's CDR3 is CSARDLSGYNEQFF.

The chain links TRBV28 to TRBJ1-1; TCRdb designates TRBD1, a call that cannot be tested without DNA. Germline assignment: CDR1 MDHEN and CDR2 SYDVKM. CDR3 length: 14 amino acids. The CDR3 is CASSLEQGITEAFF.

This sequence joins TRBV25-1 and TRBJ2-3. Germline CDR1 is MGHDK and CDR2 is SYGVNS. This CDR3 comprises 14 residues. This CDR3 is CASSETWSTDTQYF.

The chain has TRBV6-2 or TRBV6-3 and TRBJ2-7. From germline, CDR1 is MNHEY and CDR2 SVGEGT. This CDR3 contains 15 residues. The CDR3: CASSYSTAGSYEQYF.

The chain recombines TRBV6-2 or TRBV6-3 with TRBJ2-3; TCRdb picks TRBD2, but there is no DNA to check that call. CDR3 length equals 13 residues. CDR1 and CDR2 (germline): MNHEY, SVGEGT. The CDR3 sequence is CASSQDLRDTQYF.

The CDR3 reads CASSLDRGSTYEQYF. The chain combines TRBV5-1 with TRBJ2-7; absent DNA, TCRdb's TRBD1 call cannot be checked. The germline gives CDR1 SGHRS, CDR2 YFSETQ. The CDR3 has 15 amino acids.

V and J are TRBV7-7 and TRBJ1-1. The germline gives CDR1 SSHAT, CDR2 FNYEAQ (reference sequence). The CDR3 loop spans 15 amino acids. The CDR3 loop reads CASSSLILRTTEAFF.